Presented here are 14 T cell receptor beta chains from one specimen sequenced in a study of response to subunit inactivated influenza vaccine. TCRdb re-called the RT-PCR reads with MiXCR, one entry per CDR3 protein. The sample includes about 780,000 distinct CDR3 sequences, approximately 17% seen only once; the top ten take approximately 10%. Sequenced material: PBMCs from blood, taken approximately 5 days after vaccination. These receptors were taken from a man aged 45-60 years who received an inactivated influenza vaccine.

The chain is built from TRBV11-2 and TRBJ2-3, with D possibly matching TRBD2 (6 bases). V lost 10 bases and J 0 bases, leaving 11 bases between the germline ends. The CDR3 has 13 amino acids. Germline CDR1 reads SGHAT; CDR2 reads FQNNGV. The CDR3 sequence: CATKEGSTDTQYF. The CDR3 region has the DNA TGTGCCACTAAGGAGGGAAGCACAGATACGCAGTATTTT.

This chain joins TRBV6-1 and TRBJ2-2, with 7 bases that match TRBD1. V shed 6 bases, J shed 7 bases, and the junction held 8 bases outside the gene matches. Germline values: CDR1 MNHNS, CDR2 SASEGT. The CDR3 spans 14 residues. Here the CDR3 DNA reads TGTGCCAGCAGACAAGACAGGGCGGTCGGGGAGCTGTTTTTT. Its translation: CASRQDRAVGELFF.

In DNA, the CDR3 is TGTGCCAGCAGCAAGCCGGGACAGGGTGCCGGGGAGCTGTTTTTT. Its protein product is CASSKPGQGAGELFF. J is TRBJ2-2 and V is TRBV7-2; TRBD1 matches at 9 bases. The CDR3 sequence is 15 residues long. The junction had 7 bases not matched to a gene; V was cut back by 5 bases and J by 6 bases. Germline V gene sequence: CDR1 SGHTA, CDR2 FQGNSA. Together with reference TRBV7-2 and TRBJ2-2, the CDR3 gives the full variable domain: GAGVSQSPSNKVTEKGKDVELRCDPISGHTALYWYRQSLGQGLEFLIYFQGNSAPDKSGLPSDRFSAERTGGSVSTLTIQRTQQEDSAVYLCASSKPGQGAGELFFGEGSRLTVL.

In its sample, this clonotype was seen many times. The chain has TRBV5-5 and TRBJ1-5; the D gene is possibly TRBD1 (5 bases). Trimming cost V 5 bases and J 0 bases, with 15 bases left between them. The germline gives CDR1 SGHKS, CDR2 YYEKEE (reference sequence). The CDR3 sequence is 16 residues long. Here the CDR3 DNA reads TGTGCCAGCAGTTTTTTGTCGGGGGATAGCAATCAGCCCCAGCATTTT. Translated, it gives CASSFLSGDSNQPQHF. The complete variable domain, with remaining parts taken from reference TRBV5-5 and TRBJ1-5, reads DAGVTQSPTHLIKTRGQQVTLRCSPISGHKSVSWYQQVLGQGPQFIFQYYEKEERGRGNFPDRFSARQFPNYSSELNVNALLLGDSALYLCASSFLSGDSNQPQHFGDGTRLSIL.

The genes are TRBV5-1 and TRBJ2-2; D not resolved. Germline CDR1 is SGHRS and CDR2 is YFSETQ. CDR3 size: 14 residues. V gave up 3 bases and J gave up 4 bases, with 10 bases separating them. The chain's CDR3 is CASSSSKGTGELFF. CDR3 in DNA: TGCGCCAGCAGCTCGAGTAAAGGCACCGGGGAGCTGTTTTTT.

The V and J genes are TRBV6-2 or TRBV6-3 and TRBJ2-4; 10 bases match TRBD1. V shed 0 bases, J shed 0 bases, and the junction held 8 bases outside the gene matches. Germline V gene data show CDR1 as MNHEY and CDR2 as SVGEGT. The CDR3 extends over 19 amino acids. The CDR3 spells CASSYSATGTGVAKNIQYF. CDR3 sequence (DNA): TGTGCCAGCAGTTACTCCGCTACCGGGACAGGGGTAGCCAAAAACATTCAGTACTTC.

This clonotype has more than one count but fewer than ten. This chain joins TRBV20-1 and TRBJ1-1, with D possibly matching TRBD1 (6 bases). Trimming took 1 base from V and 0 from J, leaving 9 bases between them. Germline lookup yields CDR1 DFQATT and CDR2 SNEGSKA (reference sequence). This CDR3 comprises 14 residues. The CDR3 reads CSARAAGVNTEAFF. The CDR3 DNA follows: TGCAGTGCTAGAGCTGCAGGGGTGAACACTGAAGCTTTCTTT.

This clonotype occurred a few times. The J gene is TRBJ2-1, the V gene TRBV12-3 or TRBV12-4; 13 nucleotides match TRBD2. Trimming cost V 6 bases and J 7 bases; bases outside gene matches: 6. The CDR3 sequence is 15 residues long. DNA of the CDR3: TGTGCCAGCAGACCAACTAGCGGGGGGGCGAATGAGCAGTTCTTC. Translating gives CASRPTSGGANEQFF.

The chain carries TRBV10-3 and TRBJ2-3; TRBD1 matches 7 bases. CDR3 size: 16 residues. Germline V lookup: CDR1 ENHRY, CDR2 SYGVKD. J lost 4 bases, V lost 5 bases, and 12 bases had no gene match. This CDR3 is CAISPTTGAPSDTQYF. The CDR3 nucleotides are TGTGCCATCAGTCCGACTACAGGGGCACCATCAGATACGCAGTATTTT.

The chain combines TRBV20-1 with TRBJ2-3, with 10 bases lining up with TRBD2. V shed 5 bases and J 4 bases; nucleotides not matched to a gene: 9. Germline V gives CDR1 DFQATT, CDR2 SNEGSKA (reference sequence). The CDR3 sequence is 15 residues long. The CDR3: CSAYGSGREPDTQYF. The DNA of the CDR3 is TGCAGTGCTTACGGAAGCGGGAGGGAGCCAGATACGCAGTATTTT.

This chain connects TRBV15 to TRBJ2-1, with 8 nucleotides matching TRBD2. V lost 9 bases and J lost 4; bases outside the gene matches: 5. The CDR3 has 13 amino acids. Germline-derived CDR1 and CDR2 are LNHNV and YYDKDF (reference sequence). The CDR3 sequence is CATGAGVYNEQFF. The CDR3 DNA follows: TGTGCCACGGGAGCGGGAGTGTACAATGAGCAGTTCTTC.

V and J are TRBV12-3 or TRBV12-4 and TRBJ2-5; D is possibly TRBD2 (6 bases). The CDR3 spans 15 residues. V was shortened by 6 bases and J by 5 bases, with 19 bases between the two germline ends. CDR3 sequence (DNA): TGTGCCAGCAGAGCTCCCCGGGGGAGCGGGGAGACCCAGTACTTC. This encodes CASRAPRGSGETQYF.

This clonotype was observed a handful of times. The chain uses TRBV20-1 and TRBJ2-7, with D possibly called TRBD1 or TRBD2 (5 bases each). Deletions cut 6 bases from V and 3 bases from J, with 18 bases between. Per the germline V gene, CDR1 is DFQATT and CDR2 is SNEGSKA (reference sequence). The CDR3 spans 14 residues. Here the CDR3 reads CSAPRDGSNYEQYF. DNA for the CDR3: TGCAGTGCCCCCCGGGACGGCTCAAACTACGAGCAGTACTTC.

This chain uses TRBV7-2 with TRBJ2-5; unclear D gene. V was cut by 2 bases and J by 5 bases, with 12 bases left in between. Looked up from germline, CDR1 is SGHTA and CDR2 is FQGNSA. CDR3 size: 14 residues. The CDR3 DNA follows: TGTGCCAGCAGCTTAAACACCCCCCGGGAGACCCAGTACTTC. Protein sequence: CASSLNTPRETQYF.